This T cell receptor beta chain was recorded in a study of blood T cell repertoires in COVID-19. Study in general: Specimens from acute and convalescent COVID-19 originated in the United States, Italy and Spain. Nucleic acid was either cDNA or gDNA, and it came from T cells, B-cell-depleted T cells, or PBMCs.

Per the original methods: Reference gene primer amplification gave nucleated cell count estimates. The repertoire was sequenced with immunoSEQ multiplex PCR; TCRdb's copy has only in-frame clones and lacks some. V and J calls and clone size come straight from that table; D and trimming were deduced from the DNA. The data show some 370,000 clones, around 91% seen once. CDR1 and CDR2 from the germline V gene are SGHTA and FQGNSA. This CDR3 contains 16 residues. With V trimmed by 3 bases and J by 4 bases, 9 bases remained unmatched. The chain carries TRBV7-2 and TRBJ1-1; 9 positions agree with TRBD1. The receptor comes from a man aged 18 to 29 with active or convalescent COVID-19. The specimen was peripheral blood. CDR3 coding DNA: TGTGCCAGCAGCTTCCACAGGGGGCGCGGGGGCACTGAAGCTTTCTTT. It is translated as CASSFHRGRGGTEAFF. The full variable domain, its missing parts supplied by reference TRBV7-2 and TRBJ1-1, is GAGVSQSPSNKVTEKGKDVELRCDPISGHTALYWYRQSLGQGLEFLIYFQGNSAPDKSGLPSDRFSAERTGGSVSTLTIQRTQQEDSAVYLCASSFHRGRGGTEAFFGQGTRLTVV.